Each of the 24 T cell receptor beta chains below was sequenced from the same sample in a study of spatial heterogeneity in lung cancer. Each CDR3 protein is one row after TCRdb ran MiXCR on the 5' RACE reads. The sample lists approximately 92,000 distinct CDR3 sequences, approximately 12% occurring once. The time point denotes: sample taken at primary tumor resection. The specimen comprised PBMCs, sampled at surgery. The receptors stem from a male donor with early-stage non-small cell lung cancer.

J is TRBJ2-2 and V is TRBV5-1; tentatively, D is TRBD1 (5 bases). This CDR3 spans 15 amino acids. Trimming removed 1 base from V and 3 bases from J, with 10 bases in between. CDR1 is SGHRS and CDR2 is YFSETQ in the germline V gene. CDR3 bases: TGCGCCAGCAGCTTGCCCAGGGATCACACCGGGGAGCTGTTTTTT. Its protein product is CASSLPRDHTGELFF. Together with reference TRBV5-1 and TRBJ2-2, the CDR3 gives the full variable domain: KAGVTQTPRYLIKTRGQQVTLSCSPISGHRSVSWYQQTPGQGLQFLFEYFSETQRNKGNFPGRFSGRQFSNSRSEMNVSTLELGDSALYLCASSLPRDHTGELFFGEGSRLTVL.

The chain combines TRBV11-2 with TRBJ2-6; 8 nucleotides agree with TRBD1. V shed 4 bases, J shed 2 bases, and the junction held 4 bases outside the gene matches. This CDR3 region has 16 residues. Germline CDR1 SGHAT, CDR2 FQNNGV. This chain's CDR3 is CASSSLQGAGANVLTF. DNA for the CDR3: TGTGCCAGCAGCTCCCTACAGGGGGCTGGGGCCAACGTCCTGACTTTC.

On this clonotype itself: Since a much larger clone is just one base distant, this may be a read error. The chain joins TRBV20-1 to TRBJ2-1; D is undetermined. The CDR3 spans 13 residues. CDR1 and CDR2 from the germline V gene are DFQATT and SNEGSKA (reference sequence). CDR3 loop: CGARDEAPLRQFF. The CDR3 bases are TGCGGTGCTAGAGACGAGGCTCCGCTTCGGCAGTTCTTC.

This clonotype occurred a few times. Germline is not matched at one junction end, which may reflect a read error. The J gene is TRBJ2-3, the V gene TRBV7-7; D is uncertain. CDR1 SSHAT and CDR2 FNYEAQ come from the germline V gene (reference sequence). CDR3 length: 14 amino acids. CDR3 in amino acids: CASSLTYSTDTQYF. CDR3 DNA sequence: TGTGCTAGCAGCTTGACATATAGCACAGATACGCAGTATTTT.

The chain uses TRBV28 and TRBJ1-1, with D maybe TRBD1 (6 bases). In germline, CDR1 is MDHEN, CDR2 SYDVKM. This CDR3 comprises 15 residues. V was shortened by 7 bases and J by 1 base, with 16 bases between the two germline ends. DNA for the CDR3: TGTGCCAGCAACGGGGGGGGCGGCGGGAACACTGAAGCTTTCTTT. Residues: CASNGGGGGNTEAFF.

This clonotype was observed a handful of times. This CDR3 is CASSYSSGVKPQHF. The CDR3 DNA follows: TGTGCCAGCAGTTACTCGTCAGGGGTGAAGCCCCAGCATTTT. The chain combines TRBV6-2 or TRBV6-3 with TRBJ1-5; D may be TRBD1 (6 bases). V lost 0 bases and J 8 bases, leaving 11 bases between the germline ends. CDR1 MNHEY and CDR2 SVGEGT come from the germline V gene. This CDR3 has 14 residues.

This clonotype was picked up a small number of times. The V call is TRBV4-1, the J call TRBJ1-4; the D is unclear. Per germline, CDR1 MGHRA and CDR2 YSYEKL. V shed 0 bases and J shed 12 bases, with 17 bases lying between them. The CDR3 spans 15 residues. DNA for the CDR3: TGCGCCAGCAGCCAAGATCAAGACCCTAAAAGAGAACTGTTTTTT. Translated, it gives CASSQDQDPKRELFF.

V usage is TRBV7-9 and J usage is TRBJ2-3; D is undetermined. The CDR3 extends over 13 amino acids. Trimming left V 9 bases short and J 5 bases short, with 15 bases between. Germline assignment: CDR1 SEHNR and CDR2 FQNEAQ (reference sequence). CDR3 region: CASRTVQGDTQYF. CDR3 in DNA: TGTGCCAGTCGGACGGTGCAAGGAGATACGCAGTATTTT.

The table lists this clonotype with many counts. This chain connects TRBV7-9 to TRBJ1-1; 10 bases are shared with TRBD1. V trimming: 5 bases; J trimming: 4 bases; junction bases outside the gene matches: 7. CDR1 SEHNR and CDR2 FQNEAQ come from the germline V gene (reference sequence). The CDR3 consists of 15 residues. CDR3 sequence: CASSPGQGVTTEAFF. The CDR3 DNA is TGTGCCAGCAGCCCAGGACAGGGGGTGACCACTGAAGCTTTCTTT.

The sample holds many counts of this clonotype. The genes are TRBV6-6 and TRBJ1-2; D possibly corresponds to TRBD1 (5 bases). From germline, CDR1 is MNHNY and CDR2 SVGAGI (reference sequence). This CDR3 is 13 amino acids long. V was clipped by 7 bases and J by 2 bases, with 11 bases between them. The CDR3 sequence is CASNRGTNYGYTF. CDR3 bases: TGTGCCAGCAATAGGGGAACCAACTATGGCTACACCTTC.

The chain combines TRBV11-1 with TRBJ2-3; D is undetermined. V lost 3 bases and J lost 1, with 14 bases in between. Germline lookup yields CDR1 SGHAT and CDR2 FQDESV (reference sequence). The CDR3 runs to 16 residues. CDR3 in amino acids: CASSFLRTAGTDTQYF. In DNA form, the CDR3 reads TGTGCCAGCAGCTTTCTGCGGACGGCTGGCACAGATACGCAGTATTTT.

Many counts were recorded for this clonotype. The rearrangement joins TRBV28 to TRBJ1-6; a possible D gene is TRBD1 (6 bases). Deletions cut 5 bases from V and 7 bases from J, with 15 bases between. The CDR3 sequence is 15 residues long. Germline values: CDR1 MDHEN, CDR2 SYDVKM. The CDR3 spells CASSPPAGANSPLHF. For the CDR3, the DNA is TGTGCCAGCAGTCCCCCTGCAGGGGCAAATTCACCCCTCCACTTT.

The J gene is TRBJ2-6, the V gene TRBV28, with 8 bases lining up with TRBD1. The germline V gene encodes CDR1 MDHEN and CDR2 SYDVKM. The ends lost 5 bases at V and 0 bases at J; junction bases unmatched: 6. The CDR3 sequence is 17 residues long. CDR3 loop: CASSTGTGNSGANVLTF. The CDR3 nucleotides are TGTGCCAGCAGTACCGGGACAGGTAACTCTGGGGCCAACGTCCTGACTTTC.

This clonotype was detected a few times. This chain connects TRBV12-3 or TRBV12-4 to TRBJ2-5; no clear D. V lost 4 bases and J 5 bases, leaving 11 bases between the germline ends. The CDR3 sequence is 13 residues long. CDR3 protein: CASSWAYRETQYF. The CDR3 DNA sequence: TGTGCCAGCAGTTGGGCCTACCGGGAGACCCAGTACTTC.

This rearrangement joins TRBV20-1 to TRBJ2-1; the D is unclear. The CDR3 has 13 amino acids. Deletions cut 4 bases from V and 0 bases from J, with 7 bases between. The germline CDR1 and CDR2 sequences are DFQATT and SNEGSKA (reference sequence). Here the CDR3 reads CSATSASYNEQFF. CDR3 nucleotides: TGCAGTGCTACGAGCGCCTCCTACAATGAGCAGTTCTTC.

This chain connects TRBV28 to TRBJ2-7; no clear D gene. The CDR3 consists of 13 residues. The V end was cut by 3 bases, the J end by 6 bases, with 12 bases between. Germline V gene lookup returns CDR1 MDHEN and CDR2 SYDVKM. Written as DNA, the CDR3 is TGTGCCAGCAGTTTTGCAGCCCGTGGCGAGCAGTACTTC. It translates to CASSFAARGEQYF.

This clonotype was recorded a few times. The V and J genes are TRBV11-2 and TRBJ1-2, with no clear D. CDR1 and CDR2 (germline): SGHAT, FQNNGV. This CDR3 region has 13 residues. Trimming stripped 5 bases from V and 7 bases from J, with 14 bases between. This CDR3 reads CASSPQISPGYTF. CDR3 nucleotide sequence: TGTGCCAGCAGCCCCCAAATCAGCCCTGGCTACACCTTC.

This clonotype was observed at least ten times. This rearrangement joins TRBV11-2 to TRBJ2-5; 7 nucleotides match TRBD2. The CDR3 runs to 14 residues. Germline V gene lookup returns CDR1 SGHAT and CDR2 FQNNGV. V was pared by 6 bases and J by 1 base, with 5 bases of the junction left unmatched. The CDR3 DNA reads as TGTGCCAGCAGTCACCCTAGCGGCCAAGAGACCCAGTACTTC. Its translation is CASSHPSGQETQYF.

This clonotype was seen a handful of times. V usage is TRBV15 and J usage is TRBJ2-3; D could derive from TRBD1 or TRBD2 (6 bases each). CDR3 length: 15 amino acids. The ends were cut back, 1 base at V and 10 bases at J, with 18 bases in the middle. CDR1 and CDR2 from the germline V gene are LNHNV and YYDKDF (reference sequence). This chain's CDR3 is CATSRGGGLKTPQYF. CDR3 nucleotide sequence: TGTGCCACCAGCAGAGGAGGGGGACTGAAAACACCGCAGTATTTT.

The chain recombines TRBV6-5 with TRBJ2-7, with D possibly called TRBD1 or TRBD2 (5 bases each). V was pared by 5 bases and J by 5 bases, with 10 bases between. The CDR3 has 12 residues. The V gene's germline CDR1 is MNHEY and CDR2 SVGAGI. The CDR3, as DNA: TGTGCCAGCAGTCGGGGCGAACACGAGCAGTACTTC. It encodes CASSRGEHEQYF.

The chain recombines TRBV12-3 or TRBV12-4 with TRBJ2-7; 11 bases are shared with TRBD2. CDR3 length equals 15 residues. The V gene end was trimmed by 4 bases and the J gene end by 3 bases; junction bases not matched to a gene: 5. CDR3 protein: CASSSPGLAVYEQYF. The CDR3 DNA sequence: TGTGCCAGCAGTTCCCCGGGACTAGCGGTCTACGAGCAGTACTTC.

This clonotype was seen a few times. The chain joins TRBV28 to TRBJ2-3; 9 nucleotides match TRBD1. This CDR3 is 16 amino acids long. Trimming cost V 2 bases and J 5 bases; bases outside gene matches: 8. Per germline, CDR1 MDHEN and CDR2 SYDVKM. CDR3 coding DNA: TGTGCCAGCAGTTTAGCCTACAGGGGGCGCGGAGATACGCAGTATTTT. Amino acids: CASSLAYRGRGDTQYF.

The genes are TRBV6-5 and TRBJ1-2; the D gene is possibly TRBD1 (6 bases). V was clipped by 8 bases and J by 3 bases, with 10 bases between them. Germline assignment: CDR1 MNHEY and CDR2 SVGAGI. This CDR3 has 12 residues. The CDR3 reads CASGGRDYGYTF. Here the CDR3 DNA reads TGTGCCAGCGGGGGCCGAGACTATGGCTACACCTTC.

This clonotype was seen ten or more times. The V and J genes are TRBV9 and TRBJ2-7; 10 bases map to TRBD1. This CDR3 is built from 14 residues. The germline CDR1 and CDR2 sequences are SGDLS and YYNGEE. The V segment lost 3 bases and the J segment 2 bases; nucleotides outside the gene matches: 2. The DNA of the CDR3 is TGTGCCAGCAGCGGGGACAGGGGAACCTACGAGCAGTACTTC. This codes for CASSGDRGTYEQYF.